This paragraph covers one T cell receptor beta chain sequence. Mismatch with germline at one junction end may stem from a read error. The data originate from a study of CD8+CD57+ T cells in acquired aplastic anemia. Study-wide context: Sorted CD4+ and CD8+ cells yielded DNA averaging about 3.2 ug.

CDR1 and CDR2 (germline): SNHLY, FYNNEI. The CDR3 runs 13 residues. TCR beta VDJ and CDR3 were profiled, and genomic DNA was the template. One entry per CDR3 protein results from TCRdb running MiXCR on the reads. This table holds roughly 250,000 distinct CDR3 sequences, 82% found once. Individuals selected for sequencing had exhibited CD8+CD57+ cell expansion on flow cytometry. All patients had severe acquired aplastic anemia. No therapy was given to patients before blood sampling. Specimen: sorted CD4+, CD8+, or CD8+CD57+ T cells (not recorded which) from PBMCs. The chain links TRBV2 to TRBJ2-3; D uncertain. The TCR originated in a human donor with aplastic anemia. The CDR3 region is CASSLVVEEQHFF. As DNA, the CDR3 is TGTGCCAGCAGCTTGGTAGTGGAAGAGCAGCACTTCTTT.